This T cell receptor beta chain was identified during a study of blood T cell repertoires in COVID-19. Study overall: Nucleic acid was either cDNA or gDNA, and it came from T cells, B-cell-depleted T cells, or PBMCs.

Germline CDR1 is SQVTM and CDR2 is ANQGSEA. Trimming took 3 bases from V and 7 from J, leaving 7 bases between them. CDR3 size: 11 residues. In the authors' workflow: For nucleated cells, counts were estimated from reference gene primer amplification. The data were produced by immunoSEQ multiplex PCR, yet TCRdb's version contains in-frame clones alone and is incomplete. The DNA gave D and trimming, while V, J and clone size come from that table. This sample has over 80,000 clones, with about 89% found just once. The rearrangement links TRBV29-1 to TRBJ2-1; D unclear. Sequenced input: peripheral blood. This receptor was taken from a man in his fifties or sixties with acute or convalescent COVID-19. The CDR3: CSVDRLNEQFF. The DNA for the CDR3 is TGCAGCGTTGACAGGTTAAATGAGCAGTTCTTC.